The TCR beta chain described here comes from a study of T-cell reconstitution after alpha-beta-depleted transplantation in children. A note on this clonotype: Its cognate antigen is unknown.

Unique molecular identifiers were incorporated when the TCRbeta library was constructed. TCRdb re-analysed the PCR reads in MiXCR, keeping a single row per CDR3 protein. Of about 77,000 distinct CDR3 sequences listed, around 18% are singletons. V shed 7 bases and J 1 base; nucleotides not matched to a gene: 4. The CDR3 has 14 amino acids. Study results and limitations: A year post-transplant, T-cell counts and diversity derived mostly from newly produced T cells. Reportedly, alpha-beta T cells present about two months post-transplant originated from several hundred expanded clones of graft origin. Certain patients had high TCRbeta diversity at day 60, and it came from recipient T cells and thymic progenitors that survived.

The J gene is TRBJ2-4, the V gene TRBV12-3 or TRBV12-4; 7 nucleotides match TRBD1. Here the sequenced sample was PBMCs, mostly from graft donor cells, taken 360 days after TCRalphabeta/CD19-depleted stem cell transplant. The sequence was obtained from a male patient aged 2-10 years who had a stem cell transplant for acute lymphoblastic leukemia, so the T cells may come from the graft donor. The CDR3 DNA follows: TGTGCCAGCAAAGACAGGGCGGCCAAAAACATTCAGTACTTC. Protein: CASKDRAAKNIQYF.